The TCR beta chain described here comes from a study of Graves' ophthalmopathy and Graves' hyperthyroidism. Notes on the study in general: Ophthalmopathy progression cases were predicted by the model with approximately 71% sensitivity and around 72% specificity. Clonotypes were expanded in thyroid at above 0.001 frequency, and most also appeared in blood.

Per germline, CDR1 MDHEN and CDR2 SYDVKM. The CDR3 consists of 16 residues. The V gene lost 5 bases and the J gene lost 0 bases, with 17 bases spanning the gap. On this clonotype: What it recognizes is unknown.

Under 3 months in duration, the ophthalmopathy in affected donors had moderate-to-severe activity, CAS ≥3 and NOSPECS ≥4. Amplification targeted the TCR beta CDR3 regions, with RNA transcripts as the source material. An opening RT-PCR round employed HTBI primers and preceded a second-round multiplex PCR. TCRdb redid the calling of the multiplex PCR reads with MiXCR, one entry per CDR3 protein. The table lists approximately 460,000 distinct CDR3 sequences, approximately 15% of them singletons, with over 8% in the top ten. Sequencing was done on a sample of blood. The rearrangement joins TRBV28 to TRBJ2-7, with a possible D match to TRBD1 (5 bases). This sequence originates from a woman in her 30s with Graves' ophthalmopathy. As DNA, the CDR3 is TGTGCCAGCAGTCCCTTCCGGACACCGACCTCCTACGAGCAGTACTTC. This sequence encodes CASSPFRTPTSYEQYF.